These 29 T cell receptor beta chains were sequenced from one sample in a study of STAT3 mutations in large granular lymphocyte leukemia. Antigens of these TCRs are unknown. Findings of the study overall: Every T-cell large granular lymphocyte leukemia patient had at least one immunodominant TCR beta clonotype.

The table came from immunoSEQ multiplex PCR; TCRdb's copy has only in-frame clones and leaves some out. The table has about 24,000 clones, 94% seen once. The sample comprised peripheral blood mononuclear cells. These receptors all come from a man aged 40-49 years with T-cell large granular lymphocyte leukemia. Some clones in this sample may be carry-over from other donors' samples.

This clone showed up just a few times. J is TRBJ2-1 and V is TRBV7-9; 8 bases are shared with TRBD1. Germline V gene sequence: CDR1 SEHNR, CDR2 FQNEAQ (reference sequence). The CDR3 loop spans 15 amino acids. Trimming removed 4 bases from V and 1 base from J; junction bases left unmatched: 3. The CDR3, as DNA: TGTGCCAGCAGCTCGACAGGGGATTCCTACAATGAGCAGTTCTTC. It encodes CASSSTGDSYNEQFF.

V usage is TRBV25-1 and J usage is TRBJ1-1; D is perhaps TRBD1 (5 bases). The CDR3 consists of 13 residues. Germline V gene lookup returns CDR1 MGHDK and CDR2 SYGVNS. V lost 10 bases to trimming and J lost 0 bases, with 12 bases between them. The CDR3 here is CATATDLNTEAFF. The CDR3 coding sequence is TGTGCCACCGCGACAGACCTGAACACTGAAGCTTTCTTT.

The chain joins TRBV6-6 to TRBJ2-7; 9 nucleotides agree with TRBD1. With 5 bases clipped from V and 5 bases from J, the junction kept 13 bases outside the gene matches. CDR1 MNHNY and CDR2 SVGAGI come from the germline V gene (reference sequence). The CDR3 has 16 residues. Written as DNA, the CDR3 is TGTGCCAGCAGTCCTCGGACAGGGGCCCTCAAGAACGAGCAGTACTTC. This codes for CASSPRTGALKNEQYF.

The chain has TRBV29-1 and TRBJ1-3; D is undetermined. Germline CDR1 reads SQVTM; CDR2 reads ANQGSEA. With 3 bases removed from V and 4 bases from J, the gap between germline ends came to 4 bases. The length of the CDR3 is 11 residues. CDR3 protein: CSVEEGNTIYF. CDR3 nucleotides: TGCAGCGTTGAGGAGGGAAACACCATATATTTT.

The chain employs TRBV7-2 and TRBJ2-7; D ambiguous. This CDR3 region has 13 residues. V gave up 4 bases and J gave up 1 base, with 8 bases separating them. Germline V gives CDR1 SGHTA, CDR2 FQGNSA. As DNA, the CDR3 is TGTGCCAGCAGCTCCGGTAATTCCTACGAGCAGTACTTC. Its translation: CASSSGNSYEQYF. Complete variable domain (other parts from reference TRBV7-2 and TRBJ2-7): GAGVSQSPSNKVTEKGKDVELRCDPISGHTALYWYRQSLGQGLEFLIYFQGNSAPDKSGLPSDRFSAERTGGSVSTLTIQRTQQEDSAVYLCASSSGNSYEQYFGPGTRLTVT.

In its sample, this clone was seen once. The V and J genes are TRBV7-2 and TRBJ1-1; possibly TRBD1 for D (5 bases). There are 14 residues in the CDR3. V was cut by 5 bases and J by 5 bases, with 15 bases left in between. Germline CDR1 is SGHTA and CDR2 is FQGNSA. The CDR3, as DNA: TGTGCCAGCAGCCAATCCCAAACAGGTACTGAAGCTTTCTTT. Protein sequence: CASSQSQTGTEAFF.

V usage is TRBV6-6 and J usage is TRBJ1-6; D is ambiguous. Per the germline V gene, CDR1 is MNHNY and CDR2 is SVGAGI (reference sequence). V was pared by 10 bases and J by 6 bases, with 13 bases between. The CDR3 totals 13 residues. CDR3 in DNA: TGTGCCACCCAACCAAGTGGTAATTCACCCCTCCACTTT. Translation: CATQPSGNSPLHF.

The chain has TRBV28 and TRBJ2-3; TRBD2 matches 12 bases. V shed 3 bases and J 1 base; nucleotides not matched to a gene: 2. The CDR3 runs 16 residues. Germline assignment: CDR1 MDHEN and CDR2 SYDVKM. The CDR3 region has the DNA TGTGCCAGCAGTTTTCGACTAGCGGGGGGCACAGATACGCAGTATTTT. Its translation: CASSFRLAGGTDTQYF.

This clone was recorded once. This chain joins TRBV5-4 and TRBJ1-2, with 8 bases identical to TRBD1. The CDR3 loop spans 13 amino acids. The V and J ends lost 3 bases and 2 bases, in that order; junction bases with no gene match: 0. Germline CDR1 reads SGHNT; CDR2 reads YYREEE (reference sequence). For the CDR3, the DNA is TGTGCCAGCAGCTGGGACAGGAACTATGGCTACACCTTC. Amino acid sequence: CASSWDRNYGYTF.

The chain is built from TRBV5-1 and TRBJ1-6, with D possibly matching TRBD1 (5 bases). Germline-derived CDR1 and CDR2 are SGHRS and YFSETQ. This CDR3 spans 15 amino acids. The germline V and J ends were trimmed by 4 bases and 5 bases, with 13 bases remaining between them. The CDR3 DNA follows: TGCGCCAGCAGCAGCTCGGGGCGCAATAATTCACCCCTCCACTTT. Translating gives CASSSSGRNNSPLHF.

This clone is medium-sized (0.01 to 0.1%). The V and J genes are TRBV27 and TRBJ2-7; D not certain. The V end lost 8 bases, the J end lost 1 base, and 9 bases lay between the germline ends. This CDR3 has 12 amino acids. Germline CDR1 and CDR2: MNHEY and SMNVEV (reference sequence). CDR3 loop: CASFSASYEQYF. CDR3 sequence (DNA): TGTGCCAGCTTCTCAGCTTCCTACGAGCAGTACTTC.

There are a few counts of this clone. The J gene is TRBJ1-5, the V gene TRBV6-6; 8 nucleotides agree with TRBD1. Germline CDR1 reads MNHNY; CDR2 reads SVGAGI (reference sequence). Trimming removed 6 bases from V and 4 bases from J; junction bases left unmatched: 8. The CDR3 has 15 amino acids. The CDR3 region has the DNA TGTGCCAGCAGATATGTAACAGGGGGTAATCAGCCCCAGCATTTT. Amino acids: CASRYVTGGNQPQHF.

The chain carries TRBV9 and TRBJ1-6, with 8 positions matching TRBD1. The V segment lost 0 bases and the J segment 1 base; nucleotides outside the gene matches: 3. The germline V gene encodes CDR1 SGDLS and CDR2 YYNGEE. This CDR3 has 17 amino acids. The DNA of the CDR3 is TGTGCCAGCAGCGTAGATACAGGGGGTTCCTATAATTCACCCCTCCACTTT. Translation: CASSVDTGGSYNSPLHF. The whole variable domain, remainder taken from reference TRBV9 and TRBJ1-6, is DSGVTQTPKHLITATGQRVTLRCSPRSGDLSVYWYQQSLDQGLQFLIQYYNGEERAKGNILERFSAQQFPDLHSELNLSSLELGDSALYFCASSVDTGGSYNSPLHFGNGTRLTVT.

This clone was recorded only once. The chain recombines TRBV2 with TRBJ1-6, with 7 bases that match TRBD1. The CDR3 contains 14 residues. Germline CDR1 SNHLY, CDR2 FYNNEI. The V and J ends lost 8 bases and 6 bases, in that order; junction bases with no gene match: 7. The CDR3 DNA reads TGTGCCAGCGCTACGGGACAGCTTAATTCACCCCTCCACTTT. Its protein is CASATGQLNSPLHF.

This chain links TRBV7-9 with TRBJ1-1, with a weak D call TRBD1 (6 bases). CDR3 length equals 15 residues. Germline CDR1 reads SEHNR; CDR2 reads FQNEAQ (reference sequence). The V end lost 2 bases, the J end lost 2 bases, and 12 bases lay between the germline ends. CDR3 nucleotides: TGTGCCAGCAGCTTAACGGGGGGCGGAAACACTGAAGCTTTCTTT. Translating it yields CASSLTGGGNTEAFF.

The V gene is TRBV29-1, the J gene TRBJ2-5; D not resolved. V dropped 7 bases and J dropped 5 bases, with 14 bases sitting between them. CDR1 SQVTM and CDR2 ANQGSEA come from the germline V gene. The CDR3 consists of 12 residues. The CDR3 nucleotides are TGCAGCGCGCTGAACCGGCGGGAGACCCAGTACTTC. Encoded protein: CSALNRRETQYF.

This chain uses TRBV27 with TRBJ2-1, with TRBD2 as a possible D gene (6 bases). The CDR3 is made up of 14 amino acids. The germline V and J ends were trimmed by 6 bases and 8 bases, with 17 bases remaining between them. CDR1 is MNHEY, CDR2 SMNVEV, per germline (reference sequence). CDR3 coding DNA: TGTGCCAGCAGCCGCCTTCCATTAGCGGATGAGCAGTTCTTC. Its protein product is CASSRLPLADEQFF.

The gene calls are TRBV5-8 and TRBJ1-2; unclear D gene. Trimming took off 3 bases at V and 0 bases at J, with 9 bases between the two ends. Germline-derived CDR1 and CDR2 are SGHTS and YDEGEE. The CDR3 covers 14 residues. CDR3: CASSYSLANYGYTF. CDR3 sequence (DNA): TGTGCCAGCAGCTACAGTCTAGCTAACTATGGCTACACCTTC.

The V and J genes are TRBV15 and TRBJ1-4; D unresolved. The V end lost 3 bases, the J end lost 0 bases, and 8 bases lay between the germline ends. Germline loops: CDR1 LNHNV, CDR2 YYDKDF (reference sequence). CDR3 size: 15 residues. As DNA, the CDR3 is TGTGCCACCAGCAGGGAGCCGGCAACTAATGAAAAACTGTTTTTT. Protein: CATSREPATNEKLFF.

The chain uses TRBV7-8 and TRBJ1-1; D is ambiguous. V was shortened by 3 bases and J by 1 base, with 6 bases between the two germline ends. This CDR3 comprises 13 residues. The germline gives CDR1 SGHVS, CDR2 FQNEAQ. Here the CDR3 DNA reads TGTGCCAGCAGCTTTTCTGAGAACACTGAAGCTTTCTTT. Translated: CASSFSENTEAFF.

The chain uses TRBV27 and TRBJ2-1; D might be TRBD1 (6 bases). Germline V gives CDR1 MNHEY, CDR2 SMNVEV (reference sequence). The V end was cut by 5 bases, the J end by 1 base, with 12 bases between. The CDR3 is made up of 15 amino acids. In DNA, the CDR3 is TGTGCCAGCAGTGACAGGACGGTTTCCTACAATGAGCAGTTCTTC. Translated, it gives CASSDRTVSYNEQFF.

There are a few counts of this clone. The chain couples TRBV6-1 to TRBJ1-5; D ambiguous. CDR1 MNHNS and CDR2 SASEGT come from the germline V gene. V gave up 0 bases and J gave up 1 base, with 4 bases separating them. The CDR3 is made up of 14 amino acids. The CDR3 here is CASSEAGSNQPQHF. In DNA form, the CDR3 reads TGTGCCAGCAGTGAAGCGGGAAGCAATCAGCCCCAGCATTTT.

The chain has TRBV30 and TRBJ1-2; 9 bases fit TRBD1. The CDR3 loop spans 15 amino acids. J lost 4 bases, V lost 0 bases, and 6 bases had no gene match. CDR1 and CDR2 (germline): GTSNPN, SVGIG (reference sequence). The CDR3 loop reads CAWSVQGAVPYGYTF. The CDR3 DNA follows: TGTGCCTGGAGTGTACAGGGGGCGGTTCCCTATGGCTACACCTTC.

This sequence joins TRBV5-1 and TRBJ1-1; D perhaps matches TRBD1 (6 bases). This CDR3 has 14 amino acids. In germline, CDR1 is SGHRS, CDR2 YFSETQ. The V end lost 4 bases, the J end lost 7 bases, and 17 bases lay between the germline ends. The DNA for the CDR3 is TGCGCCAGCAGCCTACGGGGGGGCAGAGGTGAAGCTTTCTTT. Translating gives CASSLRGGRGEAFF.

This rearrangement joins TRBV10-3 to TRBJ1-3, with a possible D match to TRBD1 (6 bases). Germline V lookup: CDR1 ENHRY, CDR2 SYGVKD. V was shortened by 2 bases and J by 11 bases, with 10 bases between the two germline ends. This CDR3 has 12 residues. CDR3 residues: CAISEDRRAIYF. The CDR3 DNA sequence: TGTGCCATCAGTGAGGACAGGAGGGCCATATATTTT.

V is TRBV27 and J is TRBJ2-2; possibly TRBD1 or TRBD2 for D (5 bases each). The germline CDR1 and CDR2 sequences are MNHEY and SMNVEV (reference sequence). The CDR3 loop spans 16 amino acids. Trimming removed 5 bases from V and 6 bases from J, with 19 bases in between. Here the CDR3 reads CASSPVTAVGPGELFF. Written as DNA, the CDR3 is TGTGCCAGCAGTCCGGTAACGGCCGTGGGACCCGGGGAGCTGTTTTTT.

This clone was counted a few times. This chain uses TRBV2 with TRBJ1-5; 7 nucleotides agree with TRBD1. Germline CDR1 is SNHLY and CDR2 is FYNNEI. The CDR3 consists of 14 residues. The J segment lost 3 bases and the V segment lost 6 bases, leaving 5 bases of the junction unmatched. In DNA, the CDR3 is TGTGCCAGCAGGCGGGACAGACTCAATCAGCCCCAGCATTTT. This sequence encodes CASRRDRLNQPQHF.

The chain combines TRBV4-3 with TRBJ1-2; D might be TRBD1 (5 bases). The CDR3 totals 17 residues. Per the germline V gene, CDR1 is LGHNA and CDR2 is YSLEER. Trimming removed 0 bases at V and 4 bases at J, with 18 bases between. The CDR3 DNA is TGCGCCAGCAGCCAAGATAACCGGGCAGGGTGGAGCTATGGCTACACCTTC. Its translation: CASSQDNRAGWSYGYTF.

The CDR3 region has the DNA TGTGCCAGCAGTAGCGGGACATTGGCGGGCGGCTACACCTTC. Encoded protein: CASSSGTLAGGYTF. The rearrangement links TRBV27 to TRBJ1-2, with D possibly being TRBD1 (6 bases). This CDR3 comprises 14 residues. CDR1 MNHEY and CDR2 SMNVEV come from the germline V gene (reference sequence). Between the trimmed V and J ends, which lost 5 bases and 8 bases, there was a span of 18 bases.